Included here is one TCR beta chain sequence, with context. This sample stems from a study of technical replicates of blood from a handful of donors. Sequencing used immunoSEQ multiplex PCR; TCRdb keeps in-frame clones, though not all of them. The data hold 85,000 to 100,000 clones, with over 85% observed a single time. The clonotype originates from a human donor in good health. What was sequenced was T cells isolated from PBMCs.

CDR3 coding DNA: TGTGCCTACAACACAGGGGACAACACTGAAGCTTTCTTT. Amino acids: CAYNTGDNTEAFF. The chain uses TRBV30 and TRBJ1-1, with 7 positions matching TRBD1. Germline assignment: CDR1 GTSNPN and CDR2 SVGIG (reference sequence). This CDR3 has 13 residues. With 7 bases clipped from V and 2 bases from J, the junction kept 7 bases outside the gene matches.